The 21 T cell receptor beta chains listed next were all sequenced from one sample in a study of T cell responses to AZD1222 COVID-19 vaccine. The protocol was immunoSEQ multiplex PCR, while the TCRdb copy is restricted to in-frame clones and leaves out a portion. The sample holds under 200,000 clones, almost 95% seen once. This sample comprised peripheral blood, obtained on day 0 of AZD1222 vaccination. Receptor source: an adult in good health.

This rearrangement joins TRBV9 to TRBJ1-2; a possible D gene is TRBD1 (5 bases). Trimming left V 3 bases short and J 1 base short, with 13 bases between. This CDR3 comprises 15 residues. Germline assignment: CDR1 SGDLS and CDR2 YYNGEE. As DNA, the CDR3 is TGTGCCAGCAGCGCCTTCCTCAGGGATAACTATGGCTACACCTTC. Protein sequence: CASSAFLRDNYGYTF.

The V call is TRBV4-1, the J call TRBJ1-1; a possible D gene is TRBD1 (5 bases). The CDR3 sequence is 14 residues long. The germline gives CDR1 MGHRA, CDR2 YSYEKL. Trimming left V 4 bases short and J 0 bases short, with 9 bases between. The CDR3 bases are TGCGCCAGCAGCCTATCGGACATGAACACTGAAGCTTTCTTT. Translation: CASSLSDMNTEAFF.

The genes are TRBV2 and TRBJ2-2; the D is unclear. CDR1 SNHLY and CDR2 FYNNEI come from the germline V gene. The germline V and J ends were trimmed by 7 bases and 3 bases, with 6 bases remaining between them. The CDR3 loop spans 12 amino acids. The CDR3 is CASNGYTGELFF. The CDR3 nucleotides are TGTGCCAGCAACGGCTACACCGGGGAGCTGTTTTTT.

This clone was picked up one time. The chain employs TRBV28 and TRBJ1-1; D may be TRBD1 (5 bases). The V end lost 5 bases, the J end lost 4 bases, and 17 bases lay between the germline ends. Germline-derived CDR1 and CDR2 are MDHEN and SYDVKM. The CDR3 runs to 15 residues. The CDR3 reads CASSPRDRGRTEAFF. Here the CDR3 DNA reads TGTGCCAGCAGTCCGAGGGACCGTGGCCGCACTGAAGCTTTCTTT.

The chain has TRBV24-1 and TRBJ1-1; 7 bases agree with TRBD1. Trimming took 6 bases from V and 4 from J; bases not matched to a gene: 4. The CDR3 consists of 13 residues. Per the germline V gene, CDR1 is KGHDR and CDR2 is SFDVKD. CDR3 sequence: CATSQGGGTEAFF. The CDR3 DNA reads TGTGCCACCAGTCAGGGGGGGGGCACTGAAGCTTTCTTT.

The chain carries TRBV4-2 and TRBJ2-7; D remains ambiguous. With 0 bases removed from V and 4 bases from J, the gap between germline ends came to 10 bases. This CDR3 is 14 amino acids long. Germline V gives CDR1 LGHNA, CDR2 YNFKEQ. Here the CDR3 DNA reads TGTGCCAGCAGCCAAGATGCGGTACCTTACGAGCAGTACTTC. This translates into CASSQDAVPYEQYF.

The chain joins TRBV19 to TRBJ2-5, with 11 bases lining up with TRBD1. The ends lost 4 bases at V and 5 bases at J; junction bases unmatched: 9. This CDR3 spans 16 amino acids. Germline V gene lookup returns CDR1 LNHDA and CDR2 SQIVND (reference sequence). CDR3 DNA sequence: TGTGCCAGTAGTACCCCCCGGACAGGGGGCATGGAGACCCAGTACTTC. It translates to CASSTPRTGGMETQYF. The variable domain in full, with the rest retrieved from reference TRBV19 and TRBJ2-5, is DGGITQSPKYLFRKEGQNVTLSCEQNLNHDAMYWYRQDPGQGLRLIYYSQIVNDFQKGDIAEGYSVSREKKESFPLTVTSAQKNPTAFYLCASSTPRTGGMETQYFGPGTRLLVL.

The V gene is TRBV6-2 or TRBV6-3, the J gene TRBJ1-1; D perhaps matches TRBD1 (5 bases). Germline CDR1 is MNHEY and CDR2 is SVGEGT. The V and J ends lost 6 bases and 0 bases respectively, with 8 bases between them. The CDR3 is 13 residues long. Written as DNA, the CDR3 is TGTGCCAGCAGCCCGGGGCTGAACACTGAAGCTTTCTTT. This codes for CASSPGLNTEAFF.

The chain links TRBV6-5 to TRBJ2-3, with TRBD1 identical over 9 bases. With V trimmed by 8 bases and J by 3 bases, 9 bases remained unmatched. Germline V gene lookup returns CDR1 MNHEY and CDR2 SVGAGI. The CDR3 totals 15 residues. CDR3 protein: CASVWTGVWTDTQYF. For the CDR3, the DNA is TGTGCCAGCGTTTGGACAGGGGTTTGGACAGATACGCAGTATTTT.

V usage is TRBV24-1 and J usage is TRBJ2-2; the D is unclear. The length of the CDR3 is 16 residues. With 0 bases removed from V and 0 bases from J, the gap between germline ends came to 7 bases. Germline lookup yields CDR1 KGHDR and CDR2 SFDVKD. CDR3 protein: CATSDLRVANTGELFF. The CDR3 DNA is TGTGCCACCAGTGATTTGCGGGTGGCGAACACCGGGGAGCTGTTTTTT.

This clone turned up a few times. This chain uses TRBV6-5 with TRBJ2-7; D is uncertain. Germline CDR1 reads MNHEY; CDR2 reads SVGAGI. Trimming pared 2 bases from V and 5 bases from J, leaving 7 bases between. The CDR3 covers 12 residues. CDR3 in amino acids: CASSYTGNEQYF. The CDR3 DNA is TGTGCCAGCAGTTACACCGGCAACGAGCAGTACTTC.

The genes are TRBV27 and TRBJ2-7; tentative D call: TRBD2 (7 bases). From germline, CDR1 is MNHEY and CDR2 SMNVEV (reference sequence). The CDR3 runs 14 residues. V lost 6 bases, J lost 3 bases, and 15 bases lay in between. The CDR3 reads CASRGRGDLYEQYF. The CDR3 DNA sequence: TGTGCCAGCAGGGGGAGGGGGGACCTCTACGAGCAGTACTTC.

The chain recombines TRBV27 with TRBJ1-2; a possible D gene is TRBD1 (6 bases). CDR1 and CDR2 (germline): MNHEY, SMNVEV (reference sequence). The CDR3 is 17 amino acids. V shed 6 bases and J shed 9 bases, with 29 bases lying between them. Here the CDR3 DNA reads TGTGCCAGCAGCGGGACAAGGGGCCTAGGGGTGGTGGGGAGCTACACCTTC. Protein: CASSGTRGLGVVGSYTF.

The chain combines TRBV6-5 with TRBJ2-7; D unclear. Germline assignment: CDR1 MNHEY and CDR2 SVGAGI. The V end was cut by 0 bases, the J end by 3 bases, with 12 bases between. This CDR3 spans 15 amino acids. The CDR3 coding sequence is TGTGCCAGCAGTTACTCGAGAGACGTAGGCTACGAGCAGTACTTC. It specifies CASSYSRDVGYEQYF.

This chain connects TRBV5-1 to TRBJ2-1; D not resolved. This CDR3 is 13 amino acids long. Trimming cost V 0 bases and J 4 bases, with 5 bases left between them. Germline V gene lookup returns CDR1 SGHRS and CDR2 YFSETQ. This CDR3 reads CASSLGAYNEQFF. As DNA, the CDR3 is TGCGCCAGCAGCTTGGGGGCTTACAATGAGCAGTTCTTC.

The CDR3 reads CATTDRGRDEKLFF. The CDR3 region has the DNA TGTGCAACGACGGACAGGGGGAGGGATGAAAAACTGTTTTTT. The genes are TRBV19 and TRBJ1-4; 10 bases match TRBD1. This CDR3 spans 14 amino acids. Germline assignment: CDR1 LNHDA and CDR2 SQIVND (reference sequence).

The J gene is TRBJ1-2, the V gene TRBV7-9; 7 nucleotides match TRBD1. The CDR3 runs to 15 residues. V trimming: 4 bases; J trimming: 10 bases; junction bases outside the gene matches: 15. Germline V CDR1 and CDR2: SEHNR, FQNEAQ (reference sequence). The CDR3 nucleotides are TGTGCCAGCAGCTCCTCGGGGGGCAGCAGGGGGTCCTACACCTTC. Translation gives CASSSSGGSRGSYTF.

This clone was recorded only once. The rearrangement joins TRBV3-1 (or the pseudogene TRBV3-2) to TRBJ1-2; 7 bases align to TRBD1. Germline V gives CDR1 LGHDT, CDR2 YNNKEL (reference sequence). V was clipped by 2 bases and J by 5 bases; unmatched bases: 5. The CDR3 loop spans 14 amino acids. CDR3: CASSQYTGDYGYTF. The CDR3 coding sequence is TGTGCCAGCAGCCAATATACAGGGGATTATGGCTACACCTTC.

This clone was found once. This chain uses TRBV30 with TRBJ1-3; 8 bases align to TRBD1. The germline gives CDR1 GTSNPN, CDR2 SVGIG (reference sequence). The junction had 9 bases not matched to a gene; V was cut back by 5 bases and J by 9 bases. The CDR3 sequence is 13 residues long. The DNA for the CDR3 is TGTGCCTGGGGTAATGCCCAGGGGGCCACCATATATTTT. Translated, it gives CAWGNAQGATIYF.

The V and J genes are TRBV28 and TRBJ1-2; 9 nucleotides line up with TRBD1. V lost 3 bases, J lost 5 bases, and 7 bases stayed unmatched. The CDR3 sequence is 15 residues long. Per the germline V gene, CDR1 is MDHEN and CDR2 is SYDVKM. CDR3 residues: CASSFPGQGRYGYTF. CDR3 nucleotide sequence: TGTGCCAGCAGTTTCCCGGGACAGGGAAGGTATGGCTACACCTTC.

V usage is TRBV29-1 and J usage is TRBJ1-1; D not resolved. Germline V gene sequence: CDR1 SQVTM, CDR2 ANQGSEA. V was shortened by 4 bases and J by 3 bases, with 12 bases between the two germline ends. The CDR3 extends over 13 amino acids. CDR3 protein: CSVALHGHTEAFF. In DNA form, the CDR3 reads TGCAGCGTTGCCCTACACGGTCACACTGAAGCTTTCTTT.